This T cell receptor (beta chain) comes out of a study of blood T cell repertoires in COVID-19. Study-wide background: There were acute and convalescent COVID-19 samples, and they came from the United States, Italy and Spain. From T cells, B-cell-depleted T cells, or PBMCs came the material, which was cDNA or gDNA.

Per the original methods: Amplification of reference gene primers was used by the study to estimate nucleated cell counts. Clones were read by immunoSEQ multiplex PCR, and TCRdb kept only the in-frame ones, dropping some. The V and J calls and clone size are taken from that table; D and trimming were inferred from the DNA. The sample comprises about 59,000 clones, approximately 80% of which are singletons, and under 30% rests with the top ten. Germline V lookup: CDR1 LGHNA, CDR2 YNFKEQ. CDR3 size: 15 residues. With 3 bases removed from V and 2 bases from J, the gap between germline ends came to 13 bases.

The origin of this receptor is a woman of 80 years or more with active or convalescent COVID-19. The J gene is TRBJ2-5, the V gene TRBV4-2, with D possibly being TRBD1 (6 bases). Sequencing was carried out using peripheral blood. The CDR3 protein is CASSHPGQPQETQYF. The DNA for the CDR3 is TGTGCCAGCAGCCACCCGGGACAACCTCAAGAGACCCAGTACTTC.